Below are 6 T cell receptor beta chains sequenced from a single sample in a study of beta chain features in type 1 diabetes. The isolated RNA, all of it, was reverse transcribed, so expressed TCRB transcripts were what got sequenced. Produced via immunoSEQ multiplex PCR; TCRdb's table is partial and in-frame only. The sample lists 300,000 to 350,000 clones, approximately 8.2% occurring once. Sequencing input: central memory CD4+ T cells from blood. These receptors were taken from a woman aged 18-29 years in good health.

This clone was seen a handful of times. V gene TRBV2 combines with J gene TRBJ2-7; D is unclear. The CDR3 length is 11 residues. V lost 7 bases and J lost 4, with 8 bases in between. CDR1 and CDR2 (germline): SNHLY, FYNNEI. CDR3 DNA sequence: TGTGCCAGCAAGGAAGGGTACGAGCAGTACTTC. Translated: CASKEGYEQYF.

The table lists this clone with a few counts. This chain joins TRBV7-2 and TRBJ2-5, with TRBD2 identical over 13 bases. Unmatched junction bases numbered 7, after V lost 1 base and J lost 5 bases. Germline V CDR1 and CDR2: SGHTA, FQGNSA. The CDR3 spans 17 residues. CDR3 loop: CASSLGGTSGIHETQYF. The CDR3 DNA reads TGTGCCAGCAGCTTAGGAGGGACTAGCGGGATCCATGAGACCCAGTACTTC.

This clone came up a few times. This chain links TRBV7-2 with TRBJ2-2, with 9 bases aligning to TRBD2. CDR1 is SGHTA and CDR2 is FQGNSA in the germline V gene. The trim removed 5 bases at V and 2 bases at J, leaving 6 bases unmatched. The length of the CDR3 is 16 residues. The CDR3 here is CASSTMGLANTGELFF. The DNA for the CDR3 is TGTGCCAGCAGCACTATGGGACTAGCAAACACCGGGGAGCTGTTTTTT.

As concerns this clone: Mismatch with germline at one junction end may stem from a read error. This sequence joins TRBV7-9 and TRBJ2-2; 9 bases map to TRBD1. The germline V gene has CDR1 SEHNR and CDR2 FQNEAQ (reference sequence). This CDR3 has 17 amino acids. CDR3 region: CASSLALGQGGTGELFF. CDR3 in DNA: TGTGCCAGCAGCCTAGCCCTGGGACAGGGAGGGACCGGGGAGCTGTTTTTT.

The rearrangement joins TRBV7-6 to TRBJ2-7; no definite D call. V lost 0 bases to trimming and J lost 4 bases, with 13 bases between them. The CDR3 is 15 amino acids. CDR1 SGHVS and CDR2 FNYEAQ come from the germline V gene. The DNA of the CDR3 is TGTGCCAGCAGCTTAGCTCACGACTCTTCTTACGAGCAGTACTTC. Amino acid sequence: CASSLAHDSSYEQYF.

This clone was seen many times. This chain connects TRBV18 to TRBJ1-1; D is perhaps TRBD1 (5 bases). Germline CDR1 KGHSH, CDR2 LQKENI. The CDR3 is 17 residues long. Trimming pared 3 bases from V and 4 bases from J, leaving 21 bases between. CDR3 DNA sequence: TGTGCCAGCTCACCCGATCAGGGACGATATGTGGGCACTGAAGCTTTCTTT. Its protein is CASSPDQGRYVGTEAFF.